This T cell receptor (beta chain) was profiled in a study of T cell responses to AZD1222 COVID-19 vaccine. The study's findings and limits: Donors were mostly white British, more females; clonal diversity possibly underestimated.

A remark on this clone: The antigen is unknown.

Repertoires were generated with immunoSEQ multiplex PCR, while TCRdb's copy carries only in-frame clones and drops some. Among roughly 190,000 clones, under 95% were seen once, and the ten largest hold roughly 0.99%. This clonotype was obtained from an adult in good health. The input for sequencing was peripheral blood, taken on day 0 of AZD1222 vaccination.

The CDR3 spells CASSRRAGKSGEQYF. The CDR3 DNA reads as TGTGCCAGCAGCCGCCGGGCAGGGAAGTCGGGCGAGCAGTACTTC. The chain joins TRBV11-2 to TRBJ2-7; maybe TRBD1 (5 bases). This CDR3 is 15 amino acids long. The V gene lost 5 bases and the J gene lost 6 bases, with 20 bases spanning the gap. Germline values: CDR1 SGHAT, CDR2 FQNNGV.